The present entry profiles one T cell receptor (beta chain) with its context. Its antigen is unidentified. The data were obtained in a study of identical twins. Germline-derived CDR1 and CDR2 are MNHNS and SASEGT. The CDR3 loop spans 13 amino acids. V lost 2 bases and J 5 bases, leaving 6 bases between the germline ends. TCRdb reanalysed the 5' RACE reads using MiXCR and keeps one entry per CDR3 protein. Of 1.5 million to 2 million distinct CDR3 sequences in the sample, about 31% are singletons; the top ten hold over 0.25%. Every donor was a healthy Caucasian. The study's findings and limits: Out-of-frame alpha sequences common to twins exhibited an excess of low generation probability.

Specimen: cord blood. This TCR was sampled from a newborn girl in good health. This sequence joins TRBV6-1 and TRBJ1-4, with D unresolved. The CDR3 nucleotides read TGTGCCAGCAGTGAAAATCCCAATGAAAAACTGTTTTTT. Translated: CASSENPNEKLFF.